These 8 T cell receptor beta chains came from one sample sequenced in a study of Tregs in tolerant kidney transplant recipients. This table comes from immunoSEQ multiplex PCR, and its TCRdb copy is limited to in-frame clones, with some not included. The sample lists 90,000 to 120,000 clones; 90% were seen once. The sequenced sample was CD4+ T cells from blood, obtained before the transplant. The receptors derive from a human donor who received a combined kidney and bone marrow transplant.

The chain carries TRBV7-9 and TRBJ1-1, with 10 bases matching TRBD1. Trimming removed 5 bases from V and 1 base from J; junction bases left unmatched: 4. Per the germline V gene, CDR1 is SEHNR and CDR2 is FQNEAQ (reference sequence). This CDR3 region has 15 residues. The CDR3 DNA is TGTGCCAGCAGCACTCGGGACAGGGGGAACACTGAAGCTTTCTTT. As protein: CASSTRDRGNTEAFF.

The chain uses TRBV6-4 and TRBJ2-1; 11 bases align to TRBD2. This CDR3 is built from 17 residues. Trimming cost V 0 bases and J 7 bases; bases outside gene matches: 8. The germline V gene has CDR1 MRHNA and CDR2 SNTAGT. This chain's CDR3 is CASSDSPTSGGGNEQFF. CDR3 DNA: TGTGCCAGCAGTGACTCACCCACTAGCGGGGGAGGGAATGAGCAGTTCTTC.

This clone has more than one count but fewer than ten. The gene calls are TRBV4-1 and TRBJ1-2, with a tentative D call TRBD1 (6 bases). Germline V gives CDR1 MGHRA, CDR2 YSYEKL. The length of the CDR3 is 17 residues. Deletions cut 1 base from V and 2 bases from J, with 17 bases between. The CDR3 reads CASSQVRGGGSNYGYTF. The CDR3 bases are TGCGCCAGCAGCCAAGTTCGGGGTGGGGGCAGCAACTATGGCTACACCTTC.

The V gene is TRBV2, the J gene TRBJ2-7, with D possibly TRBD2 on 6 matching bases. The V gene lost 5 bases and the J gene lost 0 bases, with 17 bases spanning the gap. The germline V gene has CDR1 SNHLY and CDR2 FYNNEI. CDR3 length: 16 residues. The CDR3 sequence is CASSPDGPGGSYEQYF. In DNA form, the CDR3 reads TGTGCCAGCAGTCCGGACGGACCCGGGGGCTCCTACGAGCAGTACTTC.

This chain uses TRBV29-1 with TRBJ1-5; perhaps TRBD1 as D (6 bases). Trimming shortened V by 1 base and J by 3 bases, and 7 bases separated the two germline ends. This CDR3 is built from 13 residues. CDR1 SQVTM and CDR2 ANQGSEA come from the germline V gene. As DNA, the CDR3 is TGCAGCGTTGAAGCAGGGGTCAATCAGCCCCAGCATTTT. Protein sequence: CSVEAGVNQPQHF.

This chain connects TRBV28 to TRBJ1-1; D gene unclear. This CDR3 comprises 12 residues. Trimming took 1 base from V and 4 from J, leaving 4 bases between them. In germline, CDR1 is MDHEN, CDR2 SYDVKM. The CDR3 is CASSLLSTEAFF. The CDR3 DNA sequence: TGTGCCAGCAGTTTATTGAGCACTGAAGCTTTCTTT.

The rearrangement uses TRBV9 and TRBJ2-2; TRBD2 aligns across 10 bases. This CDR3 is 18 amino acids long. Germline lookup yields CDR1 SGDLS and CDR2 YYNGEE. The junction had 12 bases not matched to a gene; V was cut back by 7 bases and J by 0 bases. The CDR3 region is CASSRGVAGGSNTGELFF. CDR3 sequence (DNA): TGTGCCAGCTCCCGCGGGGTAGCGGGAGGTTCGAACACCGGGGAGCTGTTTTTT.

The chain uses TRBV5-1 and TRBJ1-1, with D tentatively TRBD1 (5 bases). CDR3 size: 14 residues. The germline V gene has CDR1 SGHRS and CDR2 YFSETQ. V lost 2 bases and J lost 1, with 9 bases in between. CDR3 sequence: CASSLRQQNTEAFF. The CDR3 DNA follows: TGCGCCAGCAGCTTACGACAGCAGAACACTGAAGCTTTCTTT.